These T cell receptor beta chains were read from a single sample in a study of CD8 T cells in ankylosing spondylitis. From the 5' RACE reads, TCRdb called clonotypes with MiXCR, one entry per CDR3 protein. Among approximately 540,000 distinct CDR3 sequences listed, about an eighth were seen once. Material for sequencing was blood, either unsorted or a sorted T cell fraction (not recorded which). All receptors derive from a male donor with ankylosing spondylitis. CDR3s include the opening cysteine and the closing phenylalanine or tryptophan. Fields, in order: clone size, D gene, J gene, V gene, CDR3 protein. The D gene is left open where the match is weak. The size field is filled for only some rows; it gives once, few, many or a size class.

abundance: many
d_gene: .
j_gene: TRBJ2-5
v_gene: TRBV12-3/TRBV12-4
CDR3aa: CASSLGFQETQYF

abundance: .
d_gene: .
j_gene: TRBJ2-2
v_gene: TRBV5-1
CDR3aa: CASSFSGPGTGELFF

abundance: few
d_gene: .
j_gene: TRBJ1-5
v_gene: TRBV6-4
CDR3aa: CASSEHRNQPQHF

abundance: .
d_gene: TRBD2
j_gene: TRBJ2-1
v_gene: TRBV20-1
CDR3aa: CSASKTSAGEQFF

abundance: few
d_gene: TRBD1
j_gene: TRBJ2-1
v_gene: TRBV2
CDR3aa: CASSISTGAYNEQFF

abundance: .
d_gene: .
j_gene: TRBJ2-1
v_gene: TRBV2
CDR3aa: CASTDLPSYNEQFF

abundance: .
d_gene: TRBD1
j_gene: TRBJ2-2
v_gene: TRBV5-1
CDR3aa: CASSLELGIGTGAKLFF

abundance: .
d_gene: .
j_gene: TRBJ2-5
v_gene: TRBV25-1
CDR3aa: CASSEPRTQETQYF

abundance: .
d_gene: TRBD2
j_gene: TRBJ2-3
v_gene: TRBV5-1
CDR3aa: CASSLAPAGGTDTQYF

abundance: many
d_gene: .
j_gene: TRBJ2-3
v_gene: TRBV5-1
CDR3aa: CASSLRGISTDTQYF